The clone carrying this T cell receptor beta chain came up a few times. Its target is not known. This sample stems from a study of blood T cells in healthy people across ages. Whole-study findings and limits: Naive CD4+ cell counts and diversity both ran higher in long-lived than in aged donors. PBMCs were not sorted, which prevented a conclusive comparison of naive versus antigen-experienced cells.

Losses at the gene ends were 1 base for V and 4 bases for J; bases not matched to a gene: 10. Germline CDR1 and CDR2: SGHRS and YFSETQ. The CDR3 is made up of 16 amino acids. Through a sample-barcoded 5' primer and a J-beta primer mix, a second PCR was run for roughly 7 to 12 cycles. Using its own MiXCR run on the 5' RACE reads, TCRdb lists one record per CDR3 protein. The table records under 1,100,000 distinct CDR3 sequences, roughly a quarter of them present only once. These data also featured in a second study, about T cells of mothers and their children. Turning to that study: Healthy Caucasian mothers, three in number, and their six children were the donors. It was found that thymic selection shapes TCR recombination output similarly in related and unrelated pairs.

The clonotype originates from a girl aged 2-10 years in good health. What was sequenced was blood. The J gene is TRBJ1-1, the V gene TRBV5-1, with TRBD1 matching over 7 bases. CDR3 sequence reads: CASSLLATGRGTEAFF. The CDR3 region has the DNA TGCGCCAGCAGCTTGCTCGCGACAGGGAGGGGCACTGAAGCTTTCTTT.